This T cell receptor (beta chain) came from a study of shared clonotypes between healthy human individuals. Study outcomes and limitations: Some clonotypes were shared by all four sorted-subset donors, while others were not shared. The non-shared ones had lower generation probabilities than the shared ones.

The germline CDR1 and CDR2 sequences are SGHNT and YYREEE (reference sequence). Losses at the gene ends were 7 bases for V and 3 bases for J; bases not matched to a gene: 8. The CDR3 extends over 14 amino acids. A note on this clone: Its antigen is as yet unknown.

Each replicate PCR on the sorted subsets used roughly 190 ng DNA (around 30,000 T cell genomes). Using immunoSEQ multiplex PCR, the repertoire was profiled, and TCRdb retains in-frame clones only, with some absent. This sample carries 2 million to 3 million clones, approximately 94% of them seen once, and the ten largest clones take approximately 0.35%. Recent acute infections and vaccinations were absent in the healthy HIV-negative adult donors. The chain combines TRBV5-4 with TRBJ2-7; 9 nucleotides align to TRBD1. What was sequenced was naive CD4+ T cells from PBMCs. Subset in this sample: CD45RA+ positively selected. This receptor was taken from a man aged 18 to 30 in good health. Some clones in this sample may be carry-over from other donors' samples. This chain's CDR3 is CASRAGTGNYEQYF. In DNA form, the CDR3 reads TGTGCCAGCCGCGCCGGGACAGGGAACTACGAGCAGTACTTC.